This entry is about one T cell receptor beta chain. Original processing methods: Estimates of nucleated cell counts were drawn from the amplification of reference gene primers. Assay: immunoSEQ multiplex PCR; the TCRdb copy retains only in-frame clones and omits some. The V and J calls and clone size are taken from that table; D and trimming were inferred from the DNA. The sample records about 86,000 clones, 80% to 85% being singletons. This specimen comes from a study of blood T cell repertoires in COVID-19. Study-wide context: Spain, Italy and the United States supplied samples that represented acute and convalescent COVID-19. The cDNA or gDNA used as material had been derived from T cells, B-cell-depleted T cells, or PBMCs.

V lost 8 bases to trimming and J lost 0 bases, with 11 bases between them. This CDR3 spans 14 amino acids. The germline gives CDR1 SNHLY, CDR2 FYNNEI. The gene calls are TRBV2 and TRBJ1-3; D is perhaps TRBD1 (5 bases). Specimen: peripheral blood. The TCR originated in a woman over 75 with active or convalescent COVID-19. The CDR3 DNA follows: TGTGCCAGCCGGGGGGGGAACTCTGGAAACACCATATATTTT. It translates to CASRGGNSGNTIYF.